This T cell receptor (beta chain) was documented in a study of CD8 T cells in Susac syndrome. Random hexamers were used to reverse transcribe about 0.45 to 1 ug of RNA. An immunoSEQ multiplex PCR amplified TCR beta CDR3 over 54 Vbeta and 13 Jbeta. TCRdb redid the calling of the immunoSEQ multiplex PCR reads with MiXCR, one entry per CDR3 protein. The sample has about 200,000 distinct CDR3 sequences; around 90% are singletons. The CDR3 totals 14 residues. Deletions cut 2 bases from V and 3 bases from J, with 11 bases between. Germline lookup yields CDR1 SGHDT and CDR2 YYEEEE. CD8+ and CD4+ blood T cells underwent TCR beta sequencing. The patients who served as multiple sclerosis controls were treatment-naive and had stable or active relapsing-remitting disease that fulfilled the revised McDonald criteria. While CD8+ and CD4+ T cells were isolated negatively, TEMRA cells were enriched by FACS.

Source material: CD8+ T cells from PBMCs. The genes are TRBV5-6 and TRBJ1-2, with TRBD1 as a possible D gene (5 bases). The receptor's source is a human donor with multiple sclerosis. The CDR3 sequence is CASSFQGKDYGYTF. The CDR3 DNA is TGTGCCAGCAGCTTTCAGGGAAAGGACTATGGCTACACCTTC.